This note documents a single T cell receptor beta chain sequence. This sample was taken from a study of memory CD4+ T cells and cytomegalovirus serostatus. The sort gate was single viable CD3+CD4+CD8-CD45RO+ cells for memory CD4+ T cells. CMV serostatus came from serum IgG against pp150, pp28, p38, p52. Original processing methods: Out-of-frame sequences were removed, leaving roughly 2.1 million distinct TCRbeta sequences. Produced via immunoSEQ multiplex PCR; TCRdb's table is partial and in-frame only. The DNA was the basis for D and trimming; V, J and clone size are from that table. The profile covers over 35,000 clones, with 75% to 85% appearing a single time and around 0.99% taken by the ten largest. V lost 8 bases and J 9 bases, leaving 17 bases between the germline ends. Germline-derived CDR1 and CDR2 are LGHNT and FRNRAP. CDR3 length: 13 amino acids.

The chain couples TRBV12-5 to TRBJ1-5, with D unresolved. The sequenced sample consisted of memory CD4+ T cells from blood. The source of this sequence is an adult in good health and CMV-seronegative. CDR3 coding DNA: TGTGCTAGTAGTATCGGACCCGATCGGCCCCAGCATTTT. Its protein is CASSIGPDRPQHF.